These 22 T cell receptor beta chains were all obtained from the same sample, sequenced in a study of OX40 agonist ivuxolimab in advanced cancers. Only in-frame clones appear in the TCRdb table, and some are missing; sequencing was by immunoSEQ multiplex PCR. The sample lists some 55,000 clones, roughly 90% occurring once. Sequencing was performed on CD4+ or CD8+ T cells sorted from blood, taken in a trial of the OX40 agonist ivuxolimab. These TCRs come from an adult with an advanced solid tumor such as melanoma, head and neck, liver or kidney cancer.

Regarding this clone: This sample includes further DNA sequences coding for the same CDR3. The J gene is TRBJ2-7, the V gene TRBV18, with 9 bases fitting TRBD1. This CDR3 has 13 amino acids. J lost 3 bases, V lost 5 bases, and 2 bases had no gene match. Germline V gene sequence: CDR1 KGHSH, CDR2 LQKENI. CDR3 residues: CASSSGQGYEQYF. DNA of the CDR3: TGTGCCAGCTCATCGGGACAGGGCTACGAGCAGTACTTC.

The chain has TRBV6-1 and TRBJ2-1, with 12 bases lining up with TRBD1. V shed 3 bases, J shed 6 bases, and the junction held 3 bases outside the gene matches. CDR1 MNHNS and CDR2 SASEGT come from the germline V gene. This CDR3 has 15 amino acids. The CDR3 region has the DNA TGTGCCAGCAGTGACCGGGACAGGGGGCGCAATGAGCAGTTCTTC. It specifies CASSDRDRGRNEQFF.

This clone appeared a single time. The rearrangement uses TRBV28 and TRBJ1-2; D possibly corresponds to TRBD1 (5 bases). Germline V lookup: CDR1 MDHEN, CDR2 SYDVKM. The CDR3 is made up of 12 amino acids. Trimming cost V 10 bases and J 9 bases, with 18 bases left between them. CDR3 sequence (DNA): TGTGCCACTCAACCCAGGGAGATGAGCTACACCTTC. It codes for CATQPREMSYTF.

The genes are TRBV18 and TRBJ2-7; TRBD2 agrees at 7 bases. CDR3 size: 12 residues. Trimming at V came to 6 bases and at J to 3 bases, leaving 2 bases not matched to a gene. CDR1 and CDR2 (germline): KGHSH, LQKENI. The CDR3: CASSPGGYEQYF. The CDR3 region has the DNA TGTGCCAGCTCTCCGGGGGGCTACGAGCAGTACTTC.

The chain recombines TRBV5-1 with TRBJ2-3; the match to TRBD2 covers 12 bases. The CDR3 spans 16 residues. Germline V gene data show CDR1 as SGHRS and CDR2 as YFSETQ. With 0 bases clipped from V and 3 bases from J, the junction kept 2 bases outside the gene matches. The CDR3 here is CASSLGTSGETDTQYF. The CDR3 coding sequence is TGCGCCAGCAGCTTGGGGACTAGCGGGGAAACAGATACGCAGTATTTT.

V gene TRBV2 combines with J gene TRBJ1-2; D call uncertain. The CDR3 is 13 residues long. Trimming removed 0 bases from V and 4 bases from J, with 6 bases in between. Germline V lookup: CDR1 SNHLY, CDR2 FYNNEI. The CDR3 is CASSEAGSYGYTF. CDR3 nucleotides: TGTGCCAGCAGTGAAGCGGGCAGCTATGGCTACACCTTC.

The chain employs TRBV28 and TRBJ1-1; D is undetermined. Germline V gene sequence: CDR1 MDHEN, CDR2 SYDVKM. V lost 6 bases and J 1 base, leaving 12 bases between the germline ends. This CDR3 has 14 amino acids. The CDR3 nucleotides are TGTGCCAGCAGCCCGGCCAATGGGAACACTGAAGCTTTCTTT. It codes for CASSPANGNTEAFF.

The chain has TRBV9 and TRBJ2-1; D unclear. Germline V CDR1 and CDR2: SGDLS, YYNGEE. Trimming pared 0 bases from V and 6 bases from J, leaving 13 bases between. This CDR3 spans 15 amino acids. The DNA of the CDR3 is TGTGCCAGCAGCGTAGTACCCGCAAGAAGCAATGAGCAGTTCTTC. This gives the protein CASSVVPARSNEQFF.

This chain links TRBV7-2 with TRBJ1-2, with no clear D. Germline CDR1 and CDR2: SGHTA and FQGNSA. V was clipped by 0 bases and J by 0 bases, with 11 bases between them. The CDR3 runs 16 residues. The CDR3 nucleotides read TGTGCCAGCAGCTTAGCGACGCCCAGGACTAACTATGGCTACACCTTC. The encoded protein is CASSLATPRTNYGYTF.

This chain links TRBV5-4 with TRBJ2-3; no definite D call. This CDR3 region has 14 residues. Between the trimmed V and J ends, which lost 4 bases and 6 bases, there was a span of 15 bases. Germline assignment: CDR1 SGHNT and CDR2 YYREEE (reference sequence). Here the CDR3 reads CASSPLVQTDTQYF. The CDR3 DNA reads TGTGCCAGCAGCCCGCTAGTGCAAACGGATACGCAGTATTTT.

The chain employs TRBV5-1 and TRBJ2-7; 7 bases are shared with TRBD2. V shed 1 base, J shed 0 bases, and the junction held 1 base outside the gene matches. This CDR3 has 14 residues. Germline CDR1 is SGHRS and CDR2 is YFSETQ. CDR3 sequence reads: CASSLIAGSYEQYF. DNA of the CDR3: TGCGCCAGCAGCTTGATAGCGGGCTCCTACGAGCAGTACTTC.

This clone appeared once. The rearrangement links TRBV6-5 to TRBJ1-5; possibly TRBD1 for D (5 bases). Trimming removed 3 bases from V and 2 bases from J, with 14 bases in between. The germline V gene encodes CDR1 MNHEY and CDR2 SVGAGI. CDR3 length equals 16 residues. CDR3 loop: CASSYRGVAGNQPQHF. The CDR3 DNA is TGTGCCAGCAGTTATAGGGGAGTGGCAGGCAATCAGCCCCAGCATTTT.

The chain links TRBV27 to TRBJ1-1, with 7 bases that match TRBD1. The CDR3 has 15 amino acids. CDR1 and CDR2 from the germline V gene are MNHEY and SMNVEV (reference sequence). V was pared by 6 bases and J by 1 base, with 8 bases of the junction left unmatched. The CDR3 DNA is TGTGCCAGCAGCAAAAACAGGGGCGAGAACACTGAAGCTTTCTTT. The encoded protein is CASSKNRGENTEAFF.

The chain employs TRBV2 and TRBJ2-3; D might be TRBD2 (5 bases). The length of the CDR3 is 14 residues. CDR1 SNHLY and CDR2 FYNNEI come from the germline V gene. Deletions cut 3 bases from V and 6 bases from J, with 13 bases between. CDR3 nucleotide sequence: TGTGCCAGCAGTGAGCTAGACTACGTGGATACGCAGTATTTT. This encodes CASSELDYVDTQYF.

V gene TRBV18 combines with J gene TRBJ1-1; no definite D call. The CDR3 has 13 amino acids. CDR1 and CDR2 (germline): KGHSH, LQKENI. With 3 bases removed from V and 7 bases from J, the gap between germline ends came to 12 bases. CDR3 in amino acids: CASSPGFAGEAFF. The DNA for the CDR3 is TGTGCCAGCTCACCGGGCTTTGCGGGTGAAGCTTTCTTT.

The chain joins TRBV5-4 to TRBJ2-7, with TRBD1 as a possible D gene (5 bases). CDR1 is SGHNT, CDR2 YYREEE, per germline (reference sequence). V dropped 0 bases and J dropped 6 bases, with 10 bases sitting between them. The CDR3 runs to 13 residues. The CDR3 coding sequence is TGTGCCAGCAGCTTGGAGCCAGGGTTCGAGCAGTACTTC. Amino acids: CASSLEPGFEQYF.

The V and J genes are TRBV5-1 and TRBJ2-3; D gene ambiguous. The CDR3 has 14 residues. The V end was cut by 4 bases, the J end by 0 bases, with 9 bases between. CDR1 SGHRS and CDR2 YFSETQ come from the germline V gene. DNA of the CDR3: TGCGCCAGCAGCATCCGCGACAGCACAGATACGCAGTATTTT. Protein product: CASSIRDSTDTQYF.

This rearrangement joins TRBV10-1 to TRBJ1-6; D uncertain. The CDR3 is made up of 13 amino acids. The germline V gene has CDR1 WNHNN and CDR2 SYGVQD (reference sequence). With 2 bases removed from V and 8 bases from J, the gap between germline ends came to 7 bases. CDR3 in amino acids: CASSERPDSPLHF. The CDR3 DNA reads TGCGCCAGCAGTGAGAGGCCCGATTCACCCCTCCACTTT.

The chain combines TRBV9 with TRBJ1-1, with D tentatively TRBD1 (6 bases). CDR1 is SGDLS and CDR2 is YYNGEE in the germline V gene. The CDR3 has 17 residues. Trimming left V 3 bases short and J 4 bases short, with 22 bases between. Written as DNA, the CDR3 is TGTGCCAGCAGCGGGCGATTGGGGCAGGGGACGAGCACTGAAGCTTTCTTT. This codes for CASSGRLGQGTSTEAFF.

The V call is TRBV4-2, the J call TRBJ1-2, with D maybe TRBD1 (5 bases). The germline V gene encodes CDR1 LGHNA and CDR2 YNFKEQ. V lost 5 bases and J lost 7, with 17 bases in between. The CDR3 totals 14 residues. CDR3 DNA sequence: TGTGCCAGCAGCTTGGGGCCGTCCTGGCGTGGCTACACCTTC. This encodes CASSLGPSWRGYTF.

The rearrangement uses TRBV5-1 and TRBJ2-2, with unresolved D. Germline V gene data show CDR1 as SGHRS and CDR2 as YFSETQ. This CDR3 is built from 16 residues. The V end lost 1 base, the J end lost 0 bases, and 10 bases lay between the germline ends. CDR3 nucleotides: TGCGCCAGCAGCTTGCAGGCCAGCGCGAACACCGGGGAGCTGTTTTTT. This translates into CASSLQASANTGELFF.

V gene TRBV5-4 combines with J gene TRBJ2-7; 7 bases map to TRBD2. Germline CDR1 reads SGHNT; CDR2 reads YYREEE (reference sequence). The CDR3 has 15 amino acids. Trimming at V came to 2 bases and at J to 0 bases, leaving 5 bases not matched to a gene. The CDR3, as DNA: TGTGCCAGCAGCTTAAAGACGGGAGGCTCCTACGAGCAGTACTTC. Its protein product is CASSLKTGGSYEQYF.